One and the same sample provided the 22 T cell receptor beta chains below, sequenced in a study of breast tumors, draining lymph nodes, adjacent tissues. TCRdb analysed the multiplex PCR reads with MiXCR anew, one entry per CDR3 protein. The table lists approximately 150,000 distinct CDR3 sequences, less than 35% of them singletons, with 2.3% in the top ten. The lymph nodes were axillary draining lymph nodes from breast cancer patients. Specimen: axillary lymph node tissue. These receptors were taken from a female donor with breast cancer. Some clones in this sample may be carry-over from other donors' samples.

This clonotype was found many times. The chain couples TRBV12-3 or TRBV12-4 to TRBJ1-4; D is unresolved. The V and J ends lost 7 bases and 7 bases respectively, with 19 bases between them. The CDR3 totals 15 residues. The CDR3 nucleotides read TGTGCCAGCACCCTTAGCGGGGTCGGTACTGAAAAACTGTTTTTT. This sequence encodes CASTLSGVGTEKLFF.

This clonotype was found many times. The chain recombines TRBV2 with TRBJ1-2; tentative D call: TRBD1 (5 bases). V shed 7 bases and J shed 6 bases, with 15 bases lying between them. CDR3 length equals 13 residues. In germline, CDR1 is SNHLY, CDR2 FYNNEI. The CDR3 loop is CASKLQGVDGYTF. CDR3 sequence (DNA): TGTGCCAGCAAACTTCAGGGTGTTGATGGCTACACCTTC.

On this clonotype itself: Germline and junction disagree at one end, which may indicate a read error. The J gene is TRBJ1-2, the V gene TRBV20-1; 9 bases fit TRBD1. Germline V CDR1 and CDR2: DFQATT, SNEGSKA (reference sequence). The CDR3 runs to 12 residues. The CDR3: CSANRDRVGYPF. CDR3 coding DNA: TGCAGCGCTAACCGGGACAGGGTTGGCTACCCCTTC.

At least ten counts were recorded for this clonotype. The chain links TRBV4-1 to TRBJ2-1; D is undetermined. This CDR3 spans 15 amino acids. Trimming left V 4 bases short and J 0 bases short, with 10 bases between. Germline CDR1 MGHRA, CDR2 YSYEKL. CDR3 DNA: TGCGCCAGCAGCCCGAAGGTCAACTCCTACAATGAGCAGTTCTTC. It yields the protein CASSPKVNSYNEQFF.

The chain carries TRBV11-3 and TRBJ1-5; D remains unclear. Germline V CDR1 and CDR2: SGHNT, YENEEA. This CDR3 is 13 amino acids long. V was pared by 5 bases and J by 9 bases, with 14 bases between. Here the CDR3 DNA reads TGTGCCAGCAGCCGAGAACCAAAGAGGCCCCAGCATTTT. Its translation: CASSREPKRPQHF.

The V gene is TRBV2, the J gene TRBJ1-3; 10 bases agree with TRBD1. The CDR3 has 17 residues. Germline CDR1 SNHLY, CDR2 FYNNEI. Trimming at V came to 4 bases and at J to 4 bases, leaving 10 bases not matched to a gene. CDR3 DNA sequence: TGTGCCAGCAGTGGACAGGGGGCGCGAAGTTCCGGAAACACCATATATTTT. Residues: CASSGQGARSSGNTIYF.

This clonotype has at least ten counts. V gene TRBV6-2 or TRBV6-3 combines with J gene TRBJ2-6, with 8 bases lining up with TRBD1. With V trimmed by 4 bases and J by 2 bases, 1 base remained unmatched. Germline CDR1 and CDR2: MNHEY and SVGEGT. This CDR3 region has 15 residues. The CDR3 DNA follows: TGTGCCAGCAGTTGGACAGGGACTGGGGCCAACGTCCTGACTTTC. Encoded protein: CASSWTGTGANVLTF.

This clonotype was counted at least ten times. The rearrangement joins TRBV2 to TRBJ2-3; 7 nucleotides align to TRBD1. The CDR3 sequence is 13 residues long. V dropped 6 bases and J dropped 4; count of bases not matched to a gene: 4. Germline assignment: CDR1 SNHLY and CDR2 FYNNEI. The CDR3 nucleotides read TGTGCCAGCAGCAGGACAGGCCCAGATACGCAGTATTTT. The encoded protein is CASSRTGPDTQYF.

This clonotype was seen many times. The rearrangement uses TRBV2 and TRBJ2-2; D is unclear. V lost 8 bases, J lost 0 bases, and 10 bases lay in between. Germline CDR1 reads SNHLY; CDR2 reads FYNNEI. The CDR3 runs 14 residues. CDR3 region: CASGVFANTGELFF. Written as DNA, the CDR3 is TGTGCCAGCGGGGTCTTCGCGAACACCGGGGAGCTGTTTTTT. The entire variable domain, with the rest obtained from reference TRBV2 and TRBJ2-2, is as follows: EPEVTQTPSHQVTQMGQEVILRCVPISNHLYFYWYRQILGQKVEFLVSFYNNEISEKSEIFDDQFSVERPDGSNFTLKIRSTKLEDSAMYFCASGVFANTGELFFGEGSRLTVL.

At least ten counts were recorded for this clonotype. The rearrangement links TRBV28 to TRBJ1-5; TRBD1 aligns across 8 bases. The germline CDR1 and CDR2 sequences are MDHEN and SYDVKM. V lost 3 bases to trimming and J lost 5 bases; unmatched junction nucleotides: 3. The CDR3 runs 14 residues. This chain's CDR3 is CASSLSGGHQPQHF. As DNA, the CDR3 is TGTGCCAGCAGTTTGTCAGGGGGCCATCAGCCCCAGCATTTT.

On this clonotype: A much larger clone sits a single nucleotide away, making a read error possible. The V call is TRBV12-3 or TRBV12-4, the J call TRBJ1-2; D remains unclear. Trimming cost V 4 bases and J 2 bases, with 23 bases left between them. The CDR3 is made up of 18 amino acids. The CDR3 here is CASSSSTGLDYSNYGYTF. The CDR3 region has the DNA TGTGCCAGCAGTTCGTCCACGGGATTGGATTATAGCAACTATGGCTACACCTTC.

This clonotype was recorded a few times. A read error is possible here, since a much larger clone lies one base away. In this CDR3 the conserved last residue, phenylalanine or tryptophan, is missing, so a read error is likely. The CDR3 DNA sequence: TGTGCCAGCAGCGTAAACTACCCCAATGAGCAGTTCTCC. It translates to CASSVNYPNEQFS. The chain recombines TRBV9 with TRBJ2-1; no firm D call. Trimming removed 1 base from V and 6 bases from J, with 8 bases in between. The V gene's germline CDR1 is SGDLS and CDR2 YYNGEE. This CDR3 contains 13 residues.

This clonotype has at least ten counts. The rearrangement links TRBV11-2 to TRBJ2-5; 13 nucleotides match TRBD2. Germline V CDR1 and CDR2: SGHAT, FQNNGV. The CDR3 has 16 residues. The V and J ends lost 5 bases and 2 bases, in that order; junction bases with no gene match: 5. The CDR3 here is CASSLRTSGGQETQYF. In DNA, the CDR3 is TGTGCCAGCAGCCTAAGGACTAGCGGGGGACAAGAGACCCAGTACTTC.

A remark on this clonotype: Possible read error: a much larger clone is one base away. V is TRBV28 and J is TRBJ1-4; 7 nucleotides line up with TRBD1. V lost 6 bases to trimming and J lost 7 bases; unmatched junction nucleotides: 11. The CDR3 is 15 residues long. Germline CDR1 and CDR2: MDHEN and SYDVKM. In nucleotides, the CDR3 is TGTGCCAGCAGATCCCCCAACAGGGGATGTGAAAAACTGTTTTTT. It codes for CASRSPNRGCEKLFF.

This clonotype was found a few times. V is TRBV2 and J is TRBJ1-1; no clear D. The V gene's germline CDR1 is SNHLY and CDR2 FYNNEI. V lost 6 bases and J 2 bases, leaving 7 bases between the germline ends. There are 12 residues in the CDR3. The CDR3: CASRRSNTEAFF. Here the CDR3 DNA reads TGTGCCAGCAGACGGTCAAACACTGAAGCTTTCTTT.

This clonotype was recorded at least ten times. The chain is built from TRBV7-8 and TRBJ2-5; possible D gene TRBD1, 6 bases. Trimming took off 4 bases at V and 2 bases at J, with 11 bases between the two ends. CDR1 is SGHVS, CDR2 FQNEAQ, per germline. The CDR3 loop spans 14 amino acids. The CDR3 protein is CASSWRTDQETQYF. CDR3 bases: TGTGCCAGCAGCTGGAGGACAGATCAAGAGACCCAGTACTTC.

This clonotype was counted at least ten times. This chain's CDR3 is CASSSQGLEANVLTF. CDR3 DNA: TGTGCCAGCAGCTCCCAGGGGCTCGAGGCCAACGTCCTGACTTTC. The V call is TRBV7-2, the J call TRBJ2-6, with a weak D call TRBD1 (6 bases). CDR1 is SGHTA, CDR2 FQGNSA, per germline. CDR3 length: 15 amino acids. Trimming pared 4 bases from V and 6 bases from J, leaving 13 bases between.

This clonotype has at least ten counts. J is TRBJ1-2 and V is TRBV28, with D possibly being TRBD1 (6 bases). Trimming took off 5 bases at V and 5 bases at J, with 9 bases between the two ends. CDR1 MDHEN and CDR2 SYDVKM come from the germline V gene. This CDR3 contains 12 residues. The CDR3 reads CASSRDIYGYTF. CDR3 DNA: TGTGCCAGCAGTCGGGACATTTATGGCTACACCTTC.

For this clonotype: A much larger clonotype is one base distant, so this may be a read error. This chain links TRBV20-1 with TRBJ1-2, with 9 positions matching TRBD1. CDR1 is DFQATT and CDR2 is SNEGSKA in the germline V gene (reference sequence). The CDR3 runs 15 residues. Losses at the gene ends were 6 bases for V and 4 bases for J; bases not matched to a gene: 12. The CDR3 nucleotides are TGCAGTGCAAACCGGGACAGGGAGGAAACCTATGGCTACACCTTC. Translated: CSANRDREETYGYTF.

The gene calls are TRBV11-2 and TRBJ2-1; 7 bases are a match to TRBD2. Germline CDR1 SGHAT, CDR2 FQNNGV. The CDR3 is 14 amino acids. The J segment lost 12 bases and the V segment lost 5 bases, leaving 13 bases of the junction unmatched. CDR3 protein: CASSPGTNTDTQFF. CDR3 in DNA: TGTGCCAGCAGCCCAGGGACTAACACAGATACGCAGTTCTTC.

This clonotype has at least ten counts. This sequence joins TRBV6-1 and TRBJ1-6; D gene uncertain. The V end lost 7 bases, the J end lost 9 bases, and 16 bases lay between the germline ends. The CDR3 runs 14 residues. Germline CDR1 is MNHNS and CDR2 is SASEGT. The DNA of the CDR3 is TGTGCCAGCACCATAAACACGGGCAGTTCACCCCTCCACTTT. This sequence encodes CASTINTGSSPLHF.

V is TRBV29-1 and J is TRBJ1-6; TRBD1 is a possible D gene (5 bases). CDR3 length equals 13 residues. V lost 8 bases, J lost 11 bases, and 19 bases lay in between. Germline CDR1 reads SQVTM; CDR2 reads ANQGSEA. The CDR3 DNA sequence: TGCAGCTCACCAGAGACGGGACGGACACCCCTCCACTTT. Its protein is CSSPETGRTPLHF.